These 11 T cell receptor beta chains came from one sample sequenced in a study of blood T cell repertoires in COVID-19. Repertoires were generated with immunoSEQ multiplex PCR, while TCRdb's copy carries only in-frame clones and drops some. This table holds approximately 110,000 clones, 70% to 85% found once. Sequencing used peripheral blood. All receptors derive from a man aged 70 or older with active or convalescent COVID-19.

This chain uses TRBV13 with TRBJ2-2; D is uncertain. Germline V lookup: CDR1 PRHDT, CDR2 FYEKMQ (reference sequence). Trimming pared 4 bases from V and 3 bases from J, leaving 6 bases between. The CDR3 is made up of 13 amino acids. The CDR3 reads CASSSVYTGELFF. The CDR3 nucleotides are TGTGCCAGCAGCTCGGTTTACACCGGGGAGCTGTTTTTT.

This chain links TRBV19 with TRBJ2-1, with D maybe TRBD2 (6 bases). V lost 4 bases to trimming and J lost 12 bases, with 13 bases between them. Germline values: CDR1 LNHDA, CDR2 SQIVND (reference sequence). CDR3 length: 12 residues. CDR3 loop: CASSTTSSRQFF. Written as DNA, the CDR3 is TGTGCCAGTAGTACGACTAGTTCCCGGCAGTTCTTC.

J is TRBJ2-5 and V is TRBV7-9; TRBD2 matches at 7 bases. The germline V gene has CDR1 SEHNR and CDR2 FQNEAQ (reference sequence). Unmatched junction bases numbered 5, after V lost 3 bases and J lost 13 bases. The CDR3 has 11 amino acids. CDR3 coding DNA: TGTGCCAGCAGCTTCGAGGGCGGGAGGTACTTC. Its protein is CASSFEGGRYF.

V usage is TRBV2 and J usage is TRBJ2-1, with TRBD1 matching 7 bases. The CDR3 covers 17 residues. With V trimmed by 4 bases and J by 0 bases, 9 bases remained unmatched. Looked up from germline, CDR1 is SNHLY and CDR2 is FYNNEI. CDR3 residues: CASSGGDGTVSYNEQFF. The CDR3 DNA sequence: TGTGCCAGCAGTGGAGGAGACGGGACAGTCTCCTACAATGAGCAGTTCTTC.

The rearrangement joins TRBV6-5 to TRBJ1-1; no reliable D call. V was clipped by 6 bases and J by 1 base, with 12 bases between them. The CDR3 runs to 14 residues. Germline lookup yields CDR1 MNHEY and CDR2 SVGAGI. CDR3 in amino acids: CASSPGSQNTEAFF. CDR3 sequence (DNA): TGTGCCAGCAGCCCCGGGTCACAGAACACTGAAGCTTTCTTT.

Written as DNA, the CDR3 is TGTGCCAGCAGCCAAGATCTCACAGGGACTCAGCCCCAGCATTTT. It specifies CASSQDLTGTQPQHF. The V and J genes are TRBV3-1 (or the pseudogene TRBV3-2) and TRBJ1-5; possibly TRBD1 for D (6 bases). Trimming removed 0 bases from V and 6 bases from J, with 12 bases in between. This CDR3 is 15 amino acids long. Per the germline V gene, CDR1 is LGHDT and CDR2 is YNNKEL (reference sequence).

This clone occurred once. The V gene is TRBV10-3, the J gene TRBJ2-7, with 11 bases that match TRBD1. The length of the CDR3 is 18 residues. With V trimmed by 11 bases and J by 1 base, 19 bases remained unmatched. Germline V gene lookup returns CDR1 ENHRY and CDR2 SYGVKD. The CDR3 sequence: CASRKAPGQGVFSYEQYF. As DNA, the CDR3 is TGTGCCTCCCGAAAAGCTCCGGGACAGGGGGTCTTTTCCTACGAGCAGTACTTC.

V and J are TRBV19 and TRBJ2-7; 8 bases are shared with TRBD1. The CDR3 covers 13 residues. The germline V gene encodes CDR1 LNHDA and CDR2 SQIVND (reference sequence). The V gene end was trimmed by 5 bases and the J gene end by 3 bases; junction bases not matched to a gene: 3. This CDR3 is CASSPGQVYEQYF. The CDR3 DNA reads as TGTGCCAGTAGTCCGGGACAGGTCTACGAGCAGTACTTC.

The chain is built from TRBV19 and TRBJ2-3; 9 nucleotides match TRBD1. Germline lookup yields CDR1 LNHDA and CDR2 SQIVND (reference sequence). CDR3 length: 17 amino acids. The V and J ends lost 1 base and 3 bases, in that order; junction bases with no gene match: 8. The DNA of the CDR3 is TGTGCCAGTAGTATAGGGGGGACAGGGTACTGGACAGATACGCAGTATTTT. Translating it yields CASSIGGTGYWTDTQYF.

DNA for the CDR3: TGTGCCTGGACCGCGGATAGCGAAGCTTTCTTT. Its protein is CAWTADSEAFF. This chain uses TRBV30 with TRBJ1-1, with D unclear. The CDR3 has 11 amino acids. CDR1 GTSNPN and CDR2 SVGIG come from the germline V gene (reference sequence). V lost 4 bases to trimming and J lost 8 bases, with 11 bases between them.

The V and J genes are TRBV6-5 and TRBJ1-3; 9 bases map to TRBD1. The V gene's germline CDR1 is MNHEY and CDR2 SVGAGI. There are 16 residues in the CDR3. Trimming at V came to 0 bases and at J to 8 bases, leaving 8 bases not matched to a gene. DNA for the CDR3: TGTGCCAGCAGTTACTCGGGACAGGGCGTATTGGACACCATATATTTT. This codes for CASSYSGQGVLDTIYF.